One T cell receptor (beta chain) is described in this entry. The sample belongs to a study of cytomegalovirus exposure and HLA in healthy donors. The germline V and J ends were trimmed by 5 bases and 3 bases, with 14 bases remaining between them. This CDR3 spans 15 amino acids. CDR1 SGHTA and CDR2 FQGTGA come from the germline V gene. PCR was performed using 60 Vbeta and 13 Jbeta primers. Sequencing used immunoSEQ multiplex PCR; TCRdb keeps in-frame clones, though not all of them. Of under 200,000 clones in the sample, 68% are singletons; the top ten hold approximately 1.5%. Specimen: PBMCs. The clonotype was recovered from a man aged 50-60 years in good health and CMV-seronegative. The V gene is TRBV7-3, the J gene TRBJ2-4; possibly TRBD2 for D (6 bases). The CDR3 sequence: CASSPAGGLKNIQYF. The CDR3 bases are TGTGCCAGCAGCCCGGCCGGGGGACTCAAAAACATTCAGTACTTC.